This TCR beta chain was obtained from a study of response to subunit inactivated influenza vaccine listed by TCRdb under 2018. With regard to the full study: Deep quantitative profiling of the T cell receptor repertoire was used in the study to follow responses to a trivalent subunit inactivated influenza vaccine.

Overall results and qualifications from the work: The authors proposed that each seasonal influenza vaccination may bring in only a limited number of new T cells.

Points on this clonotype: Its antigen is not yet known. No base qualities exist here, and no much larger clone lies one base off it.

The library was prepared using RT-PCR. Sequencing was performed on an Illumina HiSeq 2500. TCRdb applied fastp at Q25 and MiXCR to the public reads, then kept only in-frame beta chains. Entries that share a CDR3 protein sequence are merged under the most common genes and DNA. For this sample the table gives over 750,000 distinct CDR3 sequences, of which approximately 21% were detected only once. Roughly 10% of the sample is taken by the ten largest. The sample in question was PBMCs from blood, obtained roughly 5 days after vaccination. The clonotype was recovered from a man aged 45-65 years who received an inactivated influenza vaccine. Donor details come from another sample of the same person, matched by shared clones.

CDR3 protein: CASSVERYNEQFF. The DNA sequence reads TGTGCCAGCAGCGTAGAACGTTACAATGAGCAGTTCTTC. The sequence is built from TRBV9 and TRBJ2-1; the D gene remains uncertain. Spanning cysteine to phenylalanine, the CDR3 consists of 13 amino acids. The read is trimmed to its CDR3 DNA, 39 bases read in frame from base 1. Trimming removed 0 bases from V and 4 bases from J, leaving 5 bases between the germline ends. The CDR1 and CDR2 encoded by the germline V gene are SGDLS and YYNGEE.